Listed below are T cell receptor beta chains from one sample, sequenced in a study of T cell changes during pregnancy in multiple sclerosis. Sequenced by immunoSEQ multiplex PCR; TCRdb stores in-frame clones only, minus some. In the table there are about 60,000 clones, 93% of which are singletons. The material was CD8+ T cells from peripheral blood mononuclear cells, obtained in the second trimester of pregnancy. The receptors derive from a female donor with multiple sclerosis, enrolled in a pregnancy study. Both conserved end residues are part of each CDR3. Fields, in order: CDR3 DNA, CDR3 protein, D gene, J gene, clone size, V gene. A D gene is named only where the DNA matches it firmly. Clone size appears in some rows only: once, few, many, or a class for an expanded clone.

TGTGCCAGCAGCCTCCTGACAGGGGACACTGAAGCTTTCTTT	CASSLLTGDTEAFF	TRBD1	TRBJ1-1	-	TRBV14
TGCGCCGCAGGGGGGATCGGGGATGAAAAACTGTTTTTT	CAAGGIGDEKLFF	TRBD1	TRBJ1-4	-	TRBV23-1
TGTGCCAGCGGGGCGGCTTCTTACTACAATGAGCAGTTCTTC	CASGAASYYNEQFF	-	TRBJ2-1	-	TRBV13
TGTGCCACCAGCTTAGACGCGGGACTGAGCTACGAGCAGTACTTC	CATSLDAGLSYEQYF	-	TRBJ2-7	-	TRBV15
TGTGCCAGCAGCGTGGCCTACAGGGGACCCTACAATGAGCAGTTCTTC	CASSVAYRGPYNEQFF	TRBD1	TRBJ2-1	many	TRBV9
TGTGCCAGCAGTTTATACGCGGGGGAGACCCAGTACTTC	CASSLYAGETQYF	-	TRBJ2-5	-	TRBV27
TGTGCCAGCAGCGTACGGGACAGGGGATCCGAGACCCAGTACTTC	CASSVRDRGSETQYF	TRBD1	TRBJ2-5	-	TRBV9
TGTGCCAGCAGTGGGCGGAGGGCCGATGGCTACACCTTC	CASSGRRADGYTF	-	TRBJ1-2	-	TRBV2
TGCAGCGTTGCCCGGGACAGGGGATACCAAGAGACCCAGTACTTC	CSVARDRGYQETQYF	TRBD1	TRBJ2-5	-	TRBV29-1
TGCAGCGTTGTATCTGCCGGGACAGGGTCCTACAATGAGCAGTTCTTC	CSVVSAGTGSYNEQFF	TRBD1	TRBJ2-1	-	TRBV29-1
TGTGCCAGCAGTTTAGGGACTAGCGGGAGGGCCGGGGAGCTGTTTTTT	CASSLGTSGRAGELFF	TRBD2	TRBJ2-2	-	TRBV27
TGTGCCAGCAGCCAAGGACAGGGGCCGGAGATGCCCTATAATTCACCCCTCCACTTT	CASSQGQGPEMPYNSPLHF	TRBD1	TRBJ1-6	-	TRBV14
TGCAGCGTTGAAGATGGACAGAGGGGTGGCTACACCTTC	CSVEDGQRGGYTF	-	TRBJ1-2	once	TRBV29-1
TGCGCCAGCAGCCAATTCCAGGCCTTGAACACCGGGGAGCTGTTTTTT	CASSQFQALNTGELFF	-	TRBJ2-2	-	TRBV4-1
TGCGCCAGCAGCCAACCCGGGACAGGCGGCGAGCAGTACTTC	CASSQPGTGGEQYF	TRBD1	TRBJ2-7	-	TRBV4-1
TGTGCCAGCAGTTCCTTGGCGGGACGTACAGATACGCAGTATTTT	CASSSLAGRTDTQYF	-	TRBJ2-3	few	TRBV6-4
TGTGCCAGCAGTTTCCCGGGACTAGCATCAGATACGCAGTATTTT	CASSFPGLASDTQYF	TRBD2	TRBJ2-3	-	TRBV28
TGTGCCAGCAGCCTCCTGACAGGGAACACTGAAGCTTTCTTT	CASSLLTGNTEAFF	-	TRBJ1-1	-	TRBV4-2
TGTGCCAGCAGCCAAGATGCGGGCGGACCGAGCGAGCAGTACTTC	CASSQDAGGPSEQYF	-	TRBJ2-7	-	TRBV14
TGTGCCAGCAGTAGACAGGGGGCATACAATGAGCAGTTCTTC	CASSRQGAYNEQFF	TRBD1	TRBJ2-1	-	TRBV6-1
TGCGCCAGCAGCCAAGATCATGGCAGATCCATGAACACTGAAGCTTTCTTT	CASSQDHGRSMNTEAFF	-	TRBJ1-1	-	TRBV4-3
TGTGCCAGCAGTGATGTGAGGGCTGTGGGCACAGATACGCAGTATTTT	CASSDVRAVGTDTQYF	-	TRBJ2-3	-	TRBV25-1